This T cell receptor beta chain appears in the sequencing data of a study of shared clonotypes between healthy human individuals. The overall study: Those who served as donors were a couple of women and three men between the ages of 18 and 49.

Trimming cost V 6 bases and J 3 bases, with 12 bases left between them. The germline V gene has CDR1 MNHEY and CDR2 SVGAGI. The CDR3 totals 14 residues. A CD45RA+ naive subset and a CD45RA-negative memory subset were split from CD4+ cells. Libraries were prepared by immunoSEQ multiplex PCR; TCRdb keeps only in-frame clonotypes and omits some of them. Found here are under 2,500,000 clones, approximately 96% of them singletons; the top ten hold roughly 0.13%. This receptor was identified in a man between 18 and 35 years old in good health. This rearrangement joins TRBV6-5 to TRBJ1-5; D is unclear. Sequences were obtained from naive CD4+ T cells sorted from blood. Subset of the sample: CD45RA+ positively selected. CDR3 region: CASSRDTYNQPQHF. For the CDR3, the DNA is TGTGCCAGCAGCCGCGACACTTACAATCAGCCCCAGCATTTT.